This T cell receptor beta chain was observed in a study of T cell changes during pregnancy in multiple sclerosis. This CDR3 spans 16 amino acids. The repertoire was sequenced with immunoSEQ multiplex PCR; TCRdb's copy has only in-frame clones and lacks some. The table shows about 70,000 clones, with 90% to 95% occurring only once. The sample in question was peripheral blood, obtained in the third trimester of pregnancy. V gene TRBV21-1 combines with J gene TRBJ2-7; TRBD2, the D gene given by the table, was not confirmed from the DNA. TRBV21-1 constitutes a pseudogene. This clonotype was obtained from a female donor with multiple sclerosis, enrolled in a pregnancy study. Written as DNA, the CDR3 is TGTGCCAGCAGCAAACGGGATAGGAGGAGCTCCTACGAGCAGTACTTC. Amino acids: CASSKRDRRSSYEQYF.